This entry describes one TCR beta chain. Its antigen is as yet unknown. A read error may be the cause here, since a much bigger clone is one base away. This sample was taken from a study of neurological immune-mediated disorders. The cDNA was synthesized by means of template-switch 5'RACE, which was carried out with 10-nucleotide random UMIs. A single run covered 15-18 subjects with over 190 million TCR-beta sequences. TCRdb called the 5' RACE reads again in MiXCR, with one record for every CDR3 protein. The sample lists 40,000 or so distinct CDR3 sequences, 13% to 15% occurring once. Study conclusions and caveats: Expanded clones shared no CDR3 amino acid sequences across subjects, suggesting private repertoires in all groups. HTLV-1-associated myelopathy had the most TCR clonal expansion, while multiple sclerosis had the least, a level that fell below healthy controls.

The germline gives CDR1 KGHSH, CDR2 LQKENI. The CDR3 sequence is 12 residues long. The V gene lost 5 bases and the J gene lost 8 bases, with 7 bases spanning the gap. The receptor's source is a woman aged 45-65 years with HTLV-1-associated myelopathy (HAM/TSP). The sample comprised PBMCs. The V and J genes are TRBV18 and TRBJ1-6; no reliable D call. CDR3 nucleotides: TGTGCCAGCTCAGGGGAGTATTCACCCCTCCACTTT. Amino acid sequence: CASSGEYSPLHF.